The rows below give T cell receptor beta chains drawn from one sample of a study of T cell responses to AZD1222 COVID-19 vaccine. Profiling relied on immunoSEQ multiplex PCR, and the TCRdb table lists in-frame clones only, not all of them. The sample contains tens of thousands of clones, 75% to 95% of which appear only once. Sequencing used peripheral blood, obtained 28 days after the second dose of the MenACWY control vaccine. These TCRs come from an adult who received the MenACWY meningococcal vaccine as a control. The CDR3 runs from the conserved cysteine through the conserved F or W. The D gene is left open where the match is weak. Some rows have no size entry. The others give once, few or many, or a class for an expanded clone.

j_call d_call v_call clone_size cdr3_nt cdr3_aa
TRBJ1-6 . TRBV12-3/TRBV12-4 . TGTGCCAGCAGTTTGACAAGAGGCTCACCCCTCCACTTT CASSLTRGSPLHF
TRBJ1-1 . TRBV16 . TGTGCCAGCAGCCAATCGGGCGGCTGGAACACTGAAGCTTTCTTT CASSQSGGWNTEAFF
TRBJ1-5 . TRBV2 . TGTGCCAGCAGTGACCTCAGGGGAGATTTTAATCAGCCCCAGCATTTT CASSDLRGDFNQPQHF
TRBJ1-6 . TRBV21-1 . TGTGCCAGCAGCAAAATTTGCGAGGGGGGCCCCTATAATTCACCCCTCCACTTT CASSKICEGGPYNSPLHF
TRBJ1-5 . TRBV10-3 . TGTGCCATCAGTGAGAGGGTGGATCAGCCCCAGCATTTT CAISERVDQPQHF
TRBJ1-4 . TRBV2 few TGTGCCAGCAGTGGCGATCAGGGCCCCAATGAAAAACTGTTTTTT CASSGDQGPNEKLFF
TRBJ1-1 TRBD1 TRBV19 . TGTGCCAGTAGTGGGACAGGGGGTGTAAGCACTGAAGCTTTCTTT CASSGTGGVSTEAFF
TRBJ1-1 . TRBV9 . TGTGCCAGCAGCGTAGCATACCGTAACACTGAAGCTTTCTTT CASSVAYRNTEAFF
TRBJ2-5 . TRBV7-2 . TGTGCCAGCAGCTTAACGGCGACCCAGTACTTC CASSLTATQYF
TRBJ1-1 . TRBV28 . TGTGCCAGCAGCCTAACGAAACAGAGGGATCTGACAGCTTTCTTT CASSLTKQRDLTAFF